The 5 T cell receptor beta chains below were found in one sample sequenced in a study of blood T cell repertoires in COVID-19. This table comes from immunoSEQ multiplex PCR, and its TCRdb copy is limited to in-frame clones, with some not included. Of 130,000 or so clones in the sample, 80% to 90% were seen once. The specimen was peripheral blood. The receptors were sampled from a man between 45 and 60 years old with active or convalescent COVID-19.

The chain is built from TRBV5-1 and TRBJ1-1; 10 nucleotides line up with TRBD1. The CDR3 spans 16 residues. CDR1 and CDR2 (germline): SGHRS, YFSETQ. Unmatched junction bases numbered 6, after V lost 4 bases and J lost 0 bases. The chain's CDR3 is CASSADRGVLNTEAFF. The CDR3 nucleotides read TGCGCCAGCAGCGCGGACAGGGGGGTTTTGAACACTGAAGCTTTCTTT. Full variable domain (outside the CDR3, taken from reference TRBV5-1 and TRBJ1-1): KAGVTQTPRYLIKTRGQQVTLSCSPISGHRSVSWYQQTPGQGLQFLFEYFSETQRNKGNFPGRFSGRQFSNSRSEMNVSTLELGDSALYLCASSADRGVLNTEAFFGQGTRLTVV.

The V and J genes are TRBV12-3 or TRBV12-4 and TRBJ2-5; 7 nucleotides align to TRBD2. This CDR3 is built from 13 residues. Trimming took 7 bases from V and 4 from J; bases not matched to a gene: 6. DNA of the CDR3: TGTGCCAGCACCTATTCTAGCGGAGAGACCCAGTACTTC. Translation gives CASTYSSGETQYF.

The chain has TRBV5-4 and TRBJ2-7; the match to TRBD1 covers 7 bases. The germline V gene has CDR1 SGHNT and CDR2 YYREEE (reference sequence). After removal of 2 bases from V and 6 bases from J, the junction contained 11 bases not matched to a gene. The CDR3 has 15 residues. CDR3 residues: CASSFPGTDPVEQYF. The CDR3 coding sequence is TGTGCCAGCAGCTTCCCAGGGACAGACCCAGTCGAGCAGTACTTC.

This sequence joins TRBV9 and TRBJ2-5; 9 nucleotides align to TRBD2. Germline CDR1 SGDLS, CDR2 YYNGEE. V gave up 0 bases and J gave up 4 bases; unmatched junction bases: 7. The CDR3 loop spans 16 amino acids. CDR3 nucleotide sequence: TGTGCCAGCAGCGTAGAAGGCGGGGGGGCCTCAGAGACCCAGTACTTC. It encodes CASSVEGGGASETQYF.

V usage is TRBV27 and J usage is TRBJ2-1; 12 bases fit TRBD2. The junction had 11 bases not matched to a gene; V was cut back by 8 bases and J by 6 bases. Germline V CDR1 and CDR2: MNHEY, SMNVEV (reference sequence). The CDR3 sequence is 16 residues long. The DNA for the CDR3 is TGTGCCAGCGGGCGACTAGCGGGAGTATTATTCAATGAGCAGTTCTTC. Residues: CASGRLAGVLFNEQFF.